Below, one T cell receptor beta chain is given with its context. The CDR3 is made up of 14 amino acids. Per the germline V gene, CDR1 is LGHDT and CDR2 is YNNKEL (reference sequence). V shed 0 bases and J 10 bases; nucleotides not matched to a gene: 5. The entry originates in a study of blood T cell repertoires in COVID-19. Data came from immunoSEQ multiplex PCR; TCRdb stores just in-frame clones and leaves some out. The profile shows 120,000 to 150,000 clones, roughly 84% of them singletons. Specimen: PBMCs or T cells enriched from blood (not recorded which). This sequence joins TRBV3-1 (or the pseudogene TRBV3-2) and TRBJ2-1, with TRBD2 matching 8 bases. The sequence came from a woman aged 45 to 65 who had been exposed to COVID-19. CDR3 nucleotide sequence: TGTGCCAGCAGCCAAGAGAGACTAGCGTCAGAGCAGTTCTTC. Its translation is CASSQERLASEQFF.